One sample yielded the 24 T cell receptor beta chains listed below, sequenced in a study of blood T cell repertoires in COVID-19. Clones were read by immunoSEQ multiplex PCR, and TCRdb kept only the in-frame ones, dropping some. Here the sample spans more than 250,000 clones, about 89% being singletons. The sequencing input was PBMCs or T cells enriched from blood (not recorded which). Every receptor here comes from a young woman who had recovered from COVID-19.

The chain recombines TRBV24-1 with TRBJ2-3; 11 nucleotides agree with TRBD2. Germline CDR1 and CDR2: KGHDR and SFDVKD. This CDR3 has 15 amino acids. Losses at the gene ends were 9 bases for V and 1 base for J; bases not matched to a gene: 5. For the CDR3, the DNA is TGTGCCACCGCTGAACTAGCGGGAGGCACAGATACGCAGTATTTT. This sequence encodes CATAELAGGTDTQYF.

This chain uses TRBV5-4 with TRBJ2-1, with 8 bases identical to TRBD2. The CDR3 spans 15 residues. Germline assignment: CDR1 SGHNT and CDR2 YYREEE (reference sequence). Unmatched junction bases numbered 6, after V lost 0 bases and J lost 7 bases. Here the CDR3 reads CASSLAGGAFNEQFF. The CDR3 nucleotides read TGTGCCAGCAGCTTGGCGGGGGGGGCTTTTAATGAGCAGTTCTTC.

This clone appeared a single time. The V call is TRBV15, the J call TRBJ2-5, with 8 bases that match TRBD1. Germline-derived CDR1 and CDR2 are LNHNV and YYDKDF (reference sequence). V shed 3 bases and J 4 bases; nucleotides not matched to a gene: 13. The CDR3 has 17 amino acids. The CDR3 spells CATSRRDDRGYLETQYF. CDR3 DNA: TGTGCCACCAGCAGGAGGGATGACAGGGGTTATTTAGAGACCCAGTACTTC.

The CDR3 bases are TGTGCCAGCAGCGTAGGGGGACTAGCGGGGATAGATACGCAGTATTTT. This sequence encodes CASSVGGLAGIDTQYF. The chain has TRBV9 and TRBJ2-3; the match to TRBD2 covers 13 bases. The V gene end was trimmed by 0 bases and the J gene end by 5 bases; junction bases not matched to a gene: 3. CDR1 is SGDLS and CDR2 is YYNGEE in the germline V gene. This CDR3 has 16 residues.

The chain couples TRBV15 to TRBJ1-2; D ambiguous. This CDR3 has 14 amino acids. Germline V gene lookup returns CDR1 LNHNV and CDR2 YYDKDF (reference sequence). V was trimmed by 1 base and J by 8 bases, leaving 14 bases between them. The CDR3 sequence is CATSRGAGVRGYTF. In DNA, the CDR3 is TGTGCCACCAGCAGAGGGGCCGGGGTACGCGGCTACACCTTC.

J is TRBJ1-1 and V is TRBV28, with D hard to call. The CDR3 is 14 amino acids. Trimming pared 6 bases from V and 11 bases from J, leaving 22 bases between. CDR1 and CDR2 (germline): MDHEN, SYDVKM. In DNA, the CDR3 is TGTGCCAGCAGGCCCCCCGGAATTACCCAGCGGGCTTTCTTT. As protein: CASRPPGITQRAFF.

The chain uses TRBV12-3 or TRBV12-4 and TRBJ1-2; unclear D gene. The CDR3 consists of 13 residues. V lost 1 base, J lost 3 bases, and 6 bases lay in between. CDR3: CASSLGSDYGYTF. Here the CDR3 DNA reads TGTGCCAGCAGTTTAGGGTCAGACTATGGCTACACCTTC.

The chain employs TRBV3-1 (or the pseudogene TRBV3-2) and TRBJ2-1, with D possibly matching TRBD2 (6 bases). Germline CDR1 reads LGHDT; CDR2 reads YNNKEL (reference sequence). V was shortened by 0 bases and J by 2 bases, with 14 bases between the two germline ends. The CDR3 runs 17 residues. The CDR3 reads CASSQDGIRGTYNEQFF. The DNA for the CDR3 is TGTGCCAGCAGCCAAGATGGAATACGGGGGACCTACAATGAGCAGTTCTTC.

This clone was counted once. The J gene is TRBJ2-2, the V gene TRBV12-3 or TRBV12-4; no firm D call. The CDR3 extends over 13 amino acids. V was cut by 6 bases and J by 2 bases, with 7 bases left in between. The CDR3 sequence is CASSGSNTGELFF. Here the CDR3 DNA reads TGTGCCAGCAGCGGGTCAAACACCGGGGAGCTGTTTTTT.

The table lists this clone with a count of one. The V gene is TRBV10-3, the J gene TRBJ2-3; 8 bases fit TRBD2. The germline gives CDR1 ENHRY, CDR2 SYGVKD. The V and J ends lost 6 bases and 1 base, in that order; junction bases with no gene match: 6. This CDR3 is built from 15 residues. CDR3 sequence: CAIRQAGAGTDTQYF. The CDR3 coding sequence is TGTGCCATCAGGCAAGCGGGAGCGGGCACAGATACGCAGTATTTT.

The chain uses TRBV6-5 and TRBJ1-1; no clear D. Trimming took 11 bases from V and 1 from J, leaving 14 bases between them. The germline V gene has CDR1 MNHEY and CDR2 SVGAGI. CDR3 length: 13 amino acids. DNA for the CDR3: TGTGCCTCTAAACGGGGTGAGAACACTGAAGCTTTCTTT. This translates into CASKRGENTEAFF.

The V gene is TRBV30, the J gene TRBJ1-6; D is perhaps TRBD1 (5 bases). Between the trimmed V and J ends, which lost 5 bases and 6 bases, there was a span of 11 bases. This CDR3 is 13 amino acids long. Germline V CDR1 and CDR2: GTSNPN, SVGIG (reference sequence). The CDR3 sequence: CAWAGDLNSPLHF. The CDR3 coding sequence is TGTGCCTGGGCGGGGGACCTTAATTCACCCCTCCACTTT.

The chain links TRBV4-1 to TRBJ2-1; 9 nucleotides align to TRBD2. CDR3 length: 17 amino acids. CDR1 is MGHRA and CDR2 is YSYEKL in the germline V gene. The V segment lost 0 bases and the J segment 3 bases; nucleotides outside the gene matches: 6. CDR3 nucleotides: TGCGCCAGCAGCCAAGAACCGCTAGCGGGGATCTACAATGAGCAGTTCTTC. Amino acid sequence: CASSQEPLAGIYNEQFF.

The rearrangement joins TRBV28 to TRBJ1-2; 10 nucleotides match TRBD1. Looked up from germline, CDR1 is MDHEN and CDR2 is SYDVKM. J gave up 5 bases and V 5 bases, and 17 bases lay outside the gene matches. There are 18 residues in the CDR3. The CDR3 region is CASSLSGTGVLLFYGYTF. For the CDR3, the DNA is TGTGCCAGCAGTCTGTCCGGGACAGGGGTCCTCTTGTTTTATGGCTACACCTTC.

The chain combines TRBV23-1 with TRBJ2-7; a possible D gene is TRBD2 (5 bases). TRBV23-1 carries the ORF label, with uncertain function. This CDR3 region has 13 residues. V lost 4 bases and J lost 3, with 10 bases in between. The chain's CDR3 is CASSRRTIYEQYF. In DNA form, the CDR3 reads TGCGCCAGCAGTCGGAGGACGATCTACGAGCAGTACTTC.

V and J are TRBV7-2 and TRBJ1-2, with D unresolved. The CDR3 sequence is 13 residues long. The V gene lost 5 bases and the J gene lost 4 bases, with 11 bases spanning the gap. The V gene's germline CDR1 is SGHTA and CDR2 FQGNSA. CDR3 residues: CASSLDWSYGYTF. CDR3 nucleotides: TGTGCCAGCAGCCTAGACTGGAGCTATGGCTACACCTTC.

The gene calls are TRBV12-5 and TRBJ2-5; maybe TRBD1 (6 bases). Trimming removed 6 bases from V and 1 base from J, with 15 bases in between. Germline loops: CDR1 LGHNT, CDR2 FRNRAP. The CDR3 runs 15 residues. The CDR3: CASGPGTQFQETQYF. The DNA of the CDR3 is TGTGCTAGTGGCCCCGGGACACAATTCCAAGAGACCCAGTACTTC.

This clone was seen once. The chain carries TRBV24-1 and TRBJ1-2; 8 bases fit TRBD1. Trimming took 3 bases from V and 6 from J; bases not matched to a gene: 11. CDR1 and CDR2 (germline): KGHDR, SFDVKD. This CDR3 region has 16 residues. This CDR3 is CATSDPQTGEIDGYTF. CDR3 sequence (DNA): TGTGCCACCAGTGATCCCCAGACAGGGGAGATTGATGGCTACACCTTC.

V and J are TRBV11-2 and TRBJ2-7, with 10 positions matching TRBD2. The ends lost 3 bases at V and 5 bases at J; junction bases unmatched: 10. Germline V gene sequence: CDR1 SGHAT, CDR2 FQNNGV. The CDR3 totals 16 residues. The CDR3 DNA is TGTGCCAGCAGCTTTAAGGTAGGACTAGCGGCCCACGAGCAGTACTTC. Encoded protein: CASSFKVGLAAHEQYF. Full variable domain (outside the CDR3, taken from reference TRBV11-2 and TRBJ2-7): EAGVAQSPRYKIIEKRQSVAFWCNPISGHATLYWYQQILGQGPKLLIQFQNNGVVDDSQLPKDRFSAERLKGVDSTLKIQPAKLEDSAVYLCASSFKVGLAAHEQYFGPGTRLTVT.

V gene TRBV5-1 combines with J gene TRBJ2-2; 9 bases agree with TRBD1. Per the germline V gene, CDR1 is SGHRS and CDR2 is YFSETQ. Unmatched junction bases numbered 8, after V lost 2 bases and J lost 6 bases. The CDR3 length is 16 residues. CDR3: CASSLLQGAAAGELFF. CDR3 bases: TGCGCCAGCAGCTTACTACAGGGGGCCGCTGCCGGGGAGCTGTTTTTT.

This chain links TRBV29-1 with TRBJ1-1; D uncertain. V lost 5 bases and J lost 5, with 12 bases in between. CDR3 size: 12 residues. The germline gives CDR1 SQVTM, CDR2 ANQGSEA. Written as DNA, the CDR3 is TGCAGCGTTAACCGGCGGGAGACTGAAGCTTTCTTT. This encodes CSVNRRETEAFF.

This chain joins TRBV4-1 and TRBJ1-2, with no clear D. V was pared by 0 bases and J by 1 base, with 6 bases between. Looked up from germline, CDR1 is MGHRA and CDR2 is YSYEKL. The CDR3 extends over 14 amino acids. The CDR3 sequence is CASSQDPFNYGYTF. The CDR3 DNA follows: TGCGCCAGCAGCCAAGATCCCTTTAACTATGGCTACACCTTC.

V is TRBV7-9 and J is TRBJ2-3; 13 bases are a match to TRBD2. Germline V gene lookup returns CDR1 SEHNR and CDR2 FQNEAQ (reference sequence). CDR3 length: 16 amino acids. Trimming at V came to 1 base and at J to 6 bases, leaving 4 bases not matched to a gene. The CDR3 reads CASSLVTSGGADTQYF. CDR3 bases: TGTGCCAGCAGCTTAGTTACTAGCGGGGGGGCGGATACGCAGTATTTT. The variable domain in full, completed from reference TRBV7-9 and TRBJ2-3, reads DTGVSQNPRHKITKRGQNVTFRCDPISEHNRLYWYRQTLGQGPEFLTYFQNEAQLEKSRLLSDRFSAERPKGSFSTLEIQRTEQGDSAMYLCASSLVTSGGADTQYFGPGTRLTVL.

The V and J genes are TRBV4-1 and TRBJ2-1; D call uncertain. Germline lookup yields CDR1 MGHRA and CDR2 YSYEKL. Trimming stripped 3 bases from V and 0 bases from J, with 12 bases between. This CDR3 region has 16 residues. The CDR3 bases are TGCGCCAGCAGCCAGGAGACTCGGAGCTCCTACAATGAGCAGTTCTTC. Its translation: CASSQETRSSYNEQFF.